Listed here are 32 T cell receptor beta chains from one sample, sequenced in a study of blood T cell repertoires in COVID-19. Using immunoSEQ multiplex PCR, the repertoire was profiled, and TCRdb retains in-frame clones only, with some absent. The sample has around 60,000 clones; 80% to 90% are singletons. Sequencing used peripheral blood. Receptor source: a human donor with active COVID-19. The donor label of this sample is uncertain.

The chain is built from TRBV19 and TRBJ1-2; a weak D match, TRBD1 (5 bases). The CDR3 has 13 residues. Germline CDR1 and CDR2: LNHDA and SQIVND (reference sequence). Between the trimmed V and J ends, which lost 5 bases and 5 bases, there was a span of 12 bases. The chain's CDR3 is CASSFRDFYGYTF. The CDR3 region has the DNA TGTGCCAGTAGTTTCCGGGACTTTTATGGCTACACCTTC.

The rearrangement links TRBV9 to TRBJ2-3, with 14 bases lining up with TRBD2. CDR1 is SGDLS and CDR2 is YYNGEE in the germline V gene. The V gene end was trimmed by 4 bases and the J gene end by 4 bases; junction bases not matched to a gene: 5. This CDR3 comprises 16 residues. CDR3 region: CASSTGTSGRSDTQYF. The CDR3 nucleotides read TGTGCCAGCAGCACCGGGACTAGCGGGAGATCAGATACGCAGTATTTT. The whole variable domain, filled in from reference TRBV9 and TRBJ2-3, reads DSGVTQTPKHLITATGQRVTLRCSPRSGDLSVYWYQQSLDQGLQFLIQYYNGEERAKGNILERFSAQQFPDLHSELNLSSLELGDSALYFCASSTGTSGRSDTQYFGPGTRLTVL.

V and J are TRBV6-5 and TRBJ2-1; the match to TRBD2 covers 10 bases. V was clipped by 6 bases and J by 1 base; unmatched bases: 3. The CDR3 sequence is 15 residues long. Germline values: CDR1 MNHEY, CDR2 SVGAGI. CDR3 coding DNA: TGTGCCAGCAGATTGACTAGCGGGTCCTACAATGAGCAGTTCTTC. It codes for CASRLTSGSYNEQFF.

This chain uses TRBV5-4 with TRBJ2-1, with D possibly TRBD2 on 6 matching bases. Germline CDR1 is SGHNT and CDR2 is YYREEE (reference sequence). The CDR3 contains 13 residues. The ends were cut back, 0 bases at V and 7 bases at J, with 8 bases in the middle. CDR3 in DNA: TGTGCCAGCAGCTTGGTGCTAGCGAATGAGCAGTTCTTC. It encodes CASSLVLANEQFF.

This rearrangement joins TRBV28 to TRBJ2-3; 9 bases match TRBD1. This CDR3 has 18 amino acids. CDR1 and CDR2 from the germline V gene are MDHEN and SYDVKM. V shed 5 bases and J 3 bases; nucleotides not matched to a gene: 15. CDR3 in amino acids: CASSPTGGLTSFTDTQYF. The CDR3 DNA reads TGTGCCAGCAGTCCAACAGGGGGCCTCACCTCGTTTACAGATACGCAGTATTTT.

This clone has more than one count but fewer than ten. This sequence joins TRBV3-1 (or the pseudogene TRBV3-2) and TRBJ2-7; 9 bases match TRBD1. The CDR3 loop spans 15 amino acids. Germline CDR1 LGHDT, CDR2 YNNKEL (reference sequence). The J segment lost 4 bases and the V segment lost 5 bases, leaving 9 bases of the junction unmatched. The CDR3 bases are TGTGCCAGCAGCAAGCCGACAGGGGGGATTTACGAGCAGTACTTC. Translated: CASSKPTGGIYEQYF.

The chain recombines TRBV5-4 with TRBJ1-1; D is possibly TRBD1 (6 bases). This CDR3 spans 14 amino acids. CDR1 is SGHNT, CDR2 YYREEE, per germline (reference sequence). V was clipped by 0 bases and J by 4 bases, with 10 bases between them. The CDR3 bases are TGTGCCAGCAGCTTGGATCTAGGGGGCACTGAAGCTTTCTTT. Protein product: CASSLDLGGTEAFF.

The genes are TRBV11-3 and TRBJ2-3; TRBD2 agrees at 7 bases. This CDR3 contains 16 residues. Germline CDR1 is SGHNT and CDR2 is YENEEA. The V and J ends lost 5 bases and 1 base, in that order; junction bases with no gene match: 9. The CDR3 DNA follows: TGTGCCAGCAGCCCTATGGGAGGGAGGGGCACAGATACGCAGTATTTT. This codes for CASSPMGGRGTDTQYF.

The chain employs TRBV4-3 and TRBJ2-2, with D perhaps TRBD1 (5 bases). V shed 4 bases and J shed 2 bases, with 11 bases lying between them. The CDR3 runs to 15 residues. Germline assignment: CDR1 LGHNA and CDR2 YSLEER. CDR3 in DNA: TGCGCCAGCAGCCCCGTCCAGGGCAACACCGGGGAGCTGTTTTTT. Residues: CASSPVQGNTGELFF.

This chain joins TRBV7-2 and TRBJ2-7; 8 bases agree with TRBD1. The V segment lost 5 bases and the J segment 2 bases; nucleotides outside the gene matches: 5. CDR1 and CDR2 from the germline V gene are SGHTA and FQGNSA. This CDR3 comprises 14 residues. The CDR3 DNA is TGTGCCAGCAGCATAGGACAGGGCCCCTACGAGCAGTACTTC. It specifies CASSIGQGPYEQYF.

This clone was recorded only once. The CDR3 DNA sequence: TGTGCCAGCAAGCCGACAGGGGGCAGAAACACCATATATTTT. Its protein product is CASKPTGGRNTIYF. The V and J genes are TRBV2 and TRBJ1-3; 10 nucleotides agree with TRBD1. Germline CDR1 reads SNHLY; CDR2 reads FYNNEI. Unmatched junction bases numbered 5, after V lost 7 bases and J lost 5 bases. The CDR3 has 14 residues.

The CDR3 loop is CASSQDPGLATGEQYF. Here the CDR3 DNA reads TGCGCCAGCAGCCAAGATCCGGGACTAGCGACGGGCGAGCAGTACTTC. V usage is TRBV4-3 and J usage is TRBJ2-7, with TRBD2 matching over 10 bases. Germline V lookup: CDR1 LGHNA, CDR2 YSLEER. The ends lost 0 bases at V and 6 bases at J; junction bases unmatched: 8. This CDR3 has 16 residues.

The chain links TRBV10-3 to TRBJ2-1, with D perhaps matching TRBD2 (5 bases). The V end was cut by 8 bases, the J end by 1 base, with 9 bases between. Germline values: CDR1 ENHRY, CDR2 SYGVKD. CDR3 length: 13 amino acids. CDR3 sequence (DNA): TGTGCCATCCCCGGGATATCCTACAATGAGCAGTTCTTC. Its protein product is CAIPGISYNEQFF.

The chain employs TRBV5-1 and TRBJ1-4; TRBD1 agrees at 9 bases. J lost 2 bases, V lost 4 bases, and 3 bases had no gene match. This CDR3 has 15 residues. The germline CDR1 and CDR2 sequences are SGHRS and YFSETQ. The CDR3 DNA sequence: TGCGCCAGCAGCGGGGGACAGGGTACTAATGAAAAACTGTTTTTT. Its translation is CASSGGQGTNEKLFF.

The chain combines TRBV11-3 with TRBJ2-7, with 8 bases matching TRBD2. Germline CDR1 and CDR2: SGHNT and YENEEA. The CDR3 length is 17 residues. V lost 4 bases to trimming and J lost 0 bases; unmatched junction nucleotides: 11. The CDR3 DNA sequence: TGTGCCAGCAGCTCCGCGGGTACCGGGGGGGCCTCCTACGAGCAGTACTTC. Amino acids: CASSSAGTGGASYEQYF.

The chain links TRBV5-1 to TRBJ2-1; no clear D gene. V lost 0 bases and J lost 6, with 16 bases in between. The CDR3 extends over 16 amino acids. Germline CDR1 is SGHRS and CDR2 is YFSETQ. In nucleotides, the CDR3 is TGCGCCAGCAGCTTGGGCGGTCCCTCACTCCCCAATGAGCAGTTCTTC. Encoded protein: CASSLGGPSLPNEQFF.

This rearrangement joins TRBV27 to TRBJ2-2; 7 nucleotides align to TRBD1. CDR1 is MNHEY and CDR2 is SMNVEV in the germline V gene (reference sequence). The CDR3 contains 16 residues. V trimming: 2 bases; J trimming: 2 bases; junction bases outside the gene matches: 5. The CDR3 reads CASSLGTERNTGELFF. The CDR3 DNA follows: TGTGCCAGCAGTTTAGGGACAGAACGAAACACCGGGGAGCTGTTTTTT.

This rearrangement joins TRBV5-5 to TRBJ2-4, with 8 bases matching TRBD1. CDR3 length: 14 residues. Trimming removed 4 bases from V and 8 bases from J; junction bases left unmatched: 8. Per the germline V gene, CDR1 is SGHKS and CDR2 is YYEKEE (reference sequence). CDR3 sequence (DNA): TGTGCCAGCAGCAAAGACAGGGGTTGGGACATTCAGTACTTC. This translates into CASSKDRGWDIQYF.

The chain carries TRBV7-2 and TRBJ1-1, with 7 bases identical to TRBD1. The J segment lost 0 bases and the V segment lost 1 base, leaving 2 bases of the junction unmatched. There are 15 residues in the CDR3. Germline CDR1 is SGHTA and CDR2 is FQGNSA. CDR3 region: CASSLGTGLNTEAFF. CDR3 coding DNA: TGTGCCAGCAGCTTAGGGACAGGTCTGAACACTGAAGCTTTCTTT.

The V call is TRBV29-1, the J call TRBJ1-5; no definite D call. The CDR3 consists of 14 residues. With 4 bases removed from V and 1 base from J, the gap between germline ends came to 11 bases. Germline V lookup: CDR1 SQVTM, CDR2 ANQGSEA. The CDR3 reads CSVVAGSSNQPQHF. The CDR3 DNA is TGCAGCGTTGTAGCGGGGAGCAGCAATCAGCCCCAGCATTTT.

The chain couples TRBV20-1 to TRBJ2-7; 7 bases fit TRBD1. Germline V gene lookup returns CDR1 DFQATT and CDR2 SNEGSKA (reference sequence). The CDR3 runs 15 residues. The V gene end was trimmed by 3 bases and the J gene end by 4 bases; junction bases not matched to a gene: 12. The CDR3 sequence: CSASFVKTGLYEQYF. The CDR3 DNA reads TGCAGTGCTAGTTTTGTGAAGACAGGGTTATACGAGCAGTACTTC.

The chain has TRBV7-9 and TRBJ1-3; possibly TRBD1 for D (6 bases). V was cut by 1 base and J by 3 bases, with 7 bases left in between. Per germline, CDR1 SEHNR and CDR2 FQNEAQ (reference sequence). This CDR3 contains 14 residues. The DNA of the CDR3 is TGTGCCAGCAGCTTAGAGGGGGTTGGAAACACCATATATTTT. This codes for CASSLEGVGNTIYF.

The J gene is TRBJ1-1, the V gene TRBV6-5, with a weak D call TRBD1 (5 bases). The CDR3 runs to 15 residues. V was clipped by 0 bases and J by 8 bases, with 16 bases between them. Per germline, CDR1 MNHEY and CDR2 SVGAGI. CDR3 region: CASSYSGLSTREAFF. The CDR3 DNA sequence: TGTGCCAGCAGTTACTCGGGGCTATCAACGAGAGAAGCTTTCTTT.

This clone was observed a single time. The chain combines TRBV6-1 with TRBJ1-3; D uncertain. The CDR3 spans 15 residues. The V and J ends lost 2 bases and 4 bases respectively, with 12 bases between them. CDR1 and CDR2 (germline): MNHNS, SASEGT. CDR3 residues: CASSEMGGYGNTIYF. The CDR3 DNA is TGTGCCAGCAGTGAAATGGGCGGGTACGGAAACACCATATATTTT.

This clone is a singleton in its sample. The rearrangement uses TRBV2 and TRBJ1-1; D not certain. There are 15 residues in the CDR3. V was cut by 8 bases and J by 1 base, with 17 bases left in between. Germline V gene sequence: CDR1 SNHLY, CDR2 FYNNEI. The CDR3 coding sequence is TGTGCCAGCGTAATTAGTAAACTCCCGAACACTGAAGCTTTCTTT. Translation: CASVISKLPNTEAFF.

This sequence joins TRBV7-2 and TRBJ2-3; D gene unclear. CDR3 length: 15 residues. The V end was cut by 5 bases, the J end by 2 bases, with 14 bases between. CDR1 is SGHTA and CDR2 is FQGNSA in the germline V gene. The CDR3 sequence is CASSQTRQLTDTQYF. DNA of the CDR3: TGTGCCAGCAGCCAAACGCGGCAGCTCACAGATACGCAGTATTTT.

This clone was counted once. The CDR3 loop reads CASSEITGGGEKLFF. As DNA, the CDR3 is TGTGCCAGCAGTGAAATAACAGGGGGAGGAGAAAAACTGTTTTTT. J is TRBJ1-4 and V is TRBV6-1, with 8 bases matching TRBD1. CDR3 length: 15 residues. Germline lookup yields CDR1 MNHNS and CDR2 SASEGT. The junction had 7 bases not matched to a gene; V was cut back by 2 bases and J by 8 bases.

In DNA form, the CDR3 reads TGTGCCAGCAGGCCCATGGGACTAGCGGGGGAATACACCGGGGAGCTGTTTTTT. It translates to CASRPMGLAGEYTGELFF. The V call is TRBV27, the J call TRBJ2-2, with 14 bases fitting TRBD2. V was pared by 6 bases and J by 3 bases, with 9 bases of the junction left unmatched. Germline loops: CDR1 MNHEY, CDR2 SMNVEV (reference sequence). The CDR3 runs 18 residues.

The chain uses TRBV29-1 and TRBJ2-2, with a weak D call TRBD1 (5 bases). The CDR3 totals 12 residues. Germline V gives CDR1 SQVTM, CDR2 ANQGSEA. V was pared by 7 bases and J by 5 bases, with 11 bases between. CDR3 sequence (DNA): TGCAGCGGTGATCAGGGAACCGGGGAGCTGTTTTTT. Protein sequence: CSGDQGTGELFF.

This chain uses TRBV5-4 with TRBJ2-1, with a weak D call TRBD2 (7 bases). Germline assignment: CDR1 SGHNT and CDR2 YYREEE (reference sequence). The CDR3 is 16 residues long. V was clipped by 1 base and J by 7 bases, with 18 bases between them. CDR3 amino acids: CASSLSRGRDRNEQFF. CDR3 sequence (DNA): TGTGCCAGCAGCTTGTCCCGCGGGAGAGACAGGAATGAGCAGTTCTTC.

The rearrangement uses TRBV9 and TRBJ1-3, with 7 nucleotides matching TRBD1. Germline CDR1 is SGDLS and CDR2 is YYNGEE. The V and J ends lost 3 bases and 1 base, in that order; junction bases with no gene match: 10. This CDR3 spans 17 amino acids. The CDR3 coding sequence is TGTGCCAGCAGCGCAACCTTCCAGGGGGTATCTGGAAACACCATATATTTT. Amino acid sequence: CASSATFQGVSGNTIYF.

This rearrangement joins TRBV6-2 or TRBV6-3 to TRBJ2-1; possible D gene TRBD2, 7 bases. V shed 6 bases and J shed 9 bases, with 15 bases lying between them. The germline V gene has CDR1 MNHEY and CDR2 SVGEGT. The CDR3 runs 13 residues. The DNA for the CDR3 is TGTGCCAGCAGCCTCCTGGGGGGGCGTGAGCAGTTCTTC. This sequence encodes CASSLLGGREQFF.